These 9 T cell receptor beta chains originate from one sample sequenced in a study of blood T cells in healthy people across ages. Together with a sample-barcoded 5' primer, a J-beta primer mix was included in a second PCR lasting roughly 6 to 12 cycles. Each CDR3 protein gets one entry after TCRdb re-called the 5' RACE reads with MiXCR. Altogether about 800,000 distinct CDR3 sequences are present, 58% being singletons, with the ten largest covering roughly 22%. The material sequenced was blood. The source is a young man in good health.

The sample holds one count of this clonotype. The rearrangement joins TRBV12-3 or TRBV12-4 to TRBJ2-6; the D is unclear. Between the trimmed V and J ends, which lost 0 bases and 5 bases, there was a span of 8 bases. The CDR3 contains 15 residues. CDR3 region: CASSLAQQRANVLTF. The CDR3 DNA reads TGTGCCAGCAGTTTAGCGCAGCAGAGGGCCAACGTCCTGACTTTC.

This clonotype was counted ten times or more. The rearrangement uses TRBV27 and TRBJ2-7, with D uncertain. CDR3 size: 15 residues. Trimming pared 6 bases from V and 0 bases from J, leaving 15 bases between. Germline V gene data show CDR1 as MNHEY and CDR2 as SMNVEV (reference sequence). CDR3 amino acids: CASRLTWESSYEQYF. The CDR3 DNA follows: TGTGCCAGCAGACTTACCTGGGAAAGCTCCTACGAGCAGTACTTC.

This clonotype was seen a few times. CDR3 region: CASSHAGLVGEQFF. The CDR3 nucleotides are TGCGCCAGCAGCCACGCGGGCCTAGTCGGGGAGCAGTTCTTC. The V and J genes are TRBV4-3 and TRBJ2-1, with a tentative D call TRBD2 (5 bases). Per germline, CDR1 LGHNA and CDR2 YSLEER. Trimming cost V 3 bases and J 10 bases, with 16 bases left between them. This CDR3 comprises 14 residues.

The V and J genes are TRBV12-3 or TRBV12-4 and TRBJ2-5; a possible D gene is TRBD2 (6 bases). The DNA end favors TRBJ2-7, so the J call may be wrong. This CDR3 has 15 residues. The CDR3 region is CASSYFGGAAYEQYF. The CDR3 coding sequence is TGTGCCAGCAGTTACTTCGGAGGGGCCGCATACGAGCAGTACTTC.

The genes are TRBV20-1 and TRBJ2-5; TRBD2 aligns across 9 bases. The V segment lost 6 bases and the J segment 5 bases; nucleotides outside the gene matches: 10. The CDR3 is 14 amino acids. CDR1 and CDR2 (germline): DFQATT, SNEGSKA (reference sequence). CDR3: CSAKPAGGWETQYF. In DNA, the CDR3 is TGCAGTGCAAAGCCGGCGGGAGGGTGGGAGACCCAGTACTTC.

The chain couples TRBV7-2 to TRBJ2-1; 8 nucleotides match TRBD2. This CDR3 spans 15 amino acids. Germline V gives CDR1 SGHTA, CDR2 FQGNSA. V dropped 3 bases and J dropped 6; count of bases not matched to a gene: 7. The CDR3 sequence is CASSFSSGLGNEQFF. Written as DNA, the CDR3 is TGTGCCAGCAGCTTTTCTAGCGGGTTGGGCAATGAGCAGTTCTTC.

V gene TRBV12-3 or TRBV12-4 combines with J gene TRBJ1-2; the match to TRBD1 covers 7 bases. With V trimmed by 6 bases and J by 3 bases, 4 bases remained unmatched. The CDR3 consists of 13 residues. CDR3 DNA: TGTGCCAGCAGAGCGGACAGGCACTATGGCTACACCTTC. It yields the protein CASRADRHYGYTF.

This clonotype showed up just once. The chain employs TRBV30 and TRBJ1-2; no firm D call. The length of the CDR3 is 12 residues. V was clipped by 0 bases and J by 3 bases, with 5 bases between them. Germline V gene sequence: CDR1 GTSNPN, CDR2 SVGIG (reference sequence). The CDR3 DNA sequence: TGTGCCTGGAGTGTTGACTACTATGGCTACACCTTC. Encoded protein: CAWSVDYYGYTF.

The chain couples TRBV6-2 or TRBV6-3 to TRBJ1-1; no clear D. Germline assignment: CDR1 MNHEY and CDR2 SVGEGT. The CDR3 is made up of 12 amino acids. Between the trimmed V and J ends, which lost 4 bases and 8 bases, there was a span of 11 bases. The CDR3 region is CASSSFSREAFF. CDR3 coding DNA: TGTGCCAGCAGTTCATTCTCCAGGGAAGCTTTCTTT.